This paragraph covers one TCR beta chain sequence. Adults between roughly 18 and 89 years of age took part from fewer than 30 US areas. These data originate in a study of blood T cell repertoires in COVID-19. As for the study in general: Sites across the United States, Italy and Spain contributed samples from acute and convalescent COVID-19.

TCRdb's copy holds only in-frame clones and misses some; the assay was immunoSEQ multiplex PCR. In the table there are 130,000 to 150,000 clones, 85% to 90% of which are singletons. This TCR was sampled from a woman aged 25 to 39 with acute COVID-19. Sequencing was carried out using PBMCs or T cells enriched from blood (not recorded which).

The CDR3 here is CATSSGERDTGELFF. The DNA for the CDR3 is TGTGCCACCAGCTCAGGGGAAAGGGACACCGGGGAGCTGTTTTTT. J is TRBJ2-2 and V is TRBV24-1, with D perhaps matching TRBD1 (6 bases). CDR1 is KGHDR, CDR2 SFDVKD, per germline. V gave up 7 bases and J gave up 3 bases, with 14 bases separating them. The CDR3 sequence is 15 residues long.